This record covers a single TCR beta chain. Replicate PCRs run on sorted subsets employed approximately 0.2 ug DNA, some 33,000 T cell genomes. Data came from immunoSEQ multiplex PCR; TCRdb stores just in-frame clones and leaves some out. The sample has over 2 million clones, just under 95% seen once. Investigators divided CD4+ cells into CD45RA+ naive and CD45RA-negative memory subsets. This sample is drawn from a study of shared clonotypes between healthy human individuals. Study context: Donors were two women and a few men aged 18 to 49.

V lost 6 bases, J lost 1 base, and 12 bases lay in between. The CDR3 covers 14 residues. Germline CDR1 is MGHDK and CDR2 is SYGVNS. The chain uses TRBV25-1 and TRBJ2-5; D ambiguous. This TCR derives from a man in his late teens or twenties in good health. Some clones in this sample may be carry-over from other donors' samples. Sequenced: naive CD4+ T cells from PBMCs. Subset defined: CD45RA+ positively selected. The CDR3 is CASSGPTIQETQYF. CDR3 DNA: TGTGCCAGCAGCGGGCCGACAATCCAAGAGACCCAGTACTTC.